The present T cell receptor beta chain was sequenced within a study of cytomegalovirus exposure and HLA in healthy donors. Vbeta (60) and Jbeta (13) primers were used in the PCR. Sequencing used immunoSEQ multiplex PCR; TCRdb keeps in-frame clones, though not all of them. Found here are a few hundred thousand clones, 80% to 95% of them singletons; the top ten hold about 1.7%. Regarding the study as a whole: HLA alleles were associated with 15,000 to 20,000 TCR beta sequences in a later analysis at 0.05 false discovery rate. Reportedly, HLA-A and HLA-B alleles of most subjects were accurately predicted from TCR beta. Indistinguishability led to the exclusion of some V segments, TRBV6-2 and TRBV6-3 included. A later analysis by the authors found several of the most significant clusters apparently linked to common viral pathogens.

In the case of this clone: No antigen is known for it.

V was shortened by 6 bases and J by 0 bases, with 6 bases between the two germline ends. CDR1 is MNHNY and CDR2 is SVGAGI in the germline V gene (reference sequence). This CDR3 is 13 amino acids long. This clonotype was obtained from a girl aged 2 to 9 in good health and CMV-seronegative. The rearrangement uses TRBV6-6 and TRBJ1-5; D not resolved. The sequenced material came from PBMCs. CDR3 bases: TGTGCCAGCAGAGTAGTTAGCAATCAGCCCCAGCATTTT. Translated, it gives CASRVVSNQPQHF.